Following are 8 T cell receptor beta chains from one sample sequenced in a study of cytomegalovirus exposure and HLA in healthy donors. Researchers ran the PCR with 60 Vbeta and 13 Jbeta primers. The repertoire was sequenced with immunoSEQ multiplex PCR; TCRdb's copy has only in-frame clones and lacks some. The sample has roughly 130,000 clones, roughly 80% seen once. The source material was PBMCs. The receptor source for this set is a woman aged 50 to 65 in good health and CMV-seropositive.

CDR3 residues: CASSEYGTTHTEAFF. CDR3 DNA: TGTGCCAGCAGTGAATATGGGACAACCCACACTGAAGCTTTCTTT. The rearrangement links TRBV2 to TRBJ1-1; tentatively, D is TRBD1 (6 bases). The CDR3 is 15 residues long. The V end lost 2 bases, the J end lost 3 bases, and 13 bases lay between the germline ends. CDR1 and CDR2 from the germline V gene are SNHLY and FYNNEI.

This clone showed up just a few times. V and J are TRBV23-1 and TRBJ1-6; unclear D gene. TRBV23-1 is identified as an open reading frame with a role that is uncertain. The V end was cut by 7 bases, the J end by 10 bases, with 5 bases between. The CDR3 is made up of 10 amino acids. CDR3 sequence reads: CASTYSPLHF. CDR3 nucleotide sequence: TGCGCCAGCACCTACTCACCCCTCCACTTT.

The V gene is TRBV7-9, the J gene TRBJ2-5; 8 positions match TRBD2. In germline, CDR1 is SEHNR, CDR2 FQNEAQ (reference sequence). J gave up 4 bases and V 10 bases, and 11 bases lay outside the gene matches. The CDR3 runs 14 residues. CDR3 coding DNA: TGTGCCACTGTACCGGGACGGGGGGGAGAGACCCAGTACTTC. Protein product: CATVPGRGGETQYF.

This rearrangement joins TRBV5-6 to TRBJ1-2; 7 bases line up with TRBD1. Germline values: CDR1 SGHDT, CDR2 YYEEEE. The CDR3 spans 16 residues. V shed 3 bases, J shed 4 bases, and the junction held 12 bases outside the gene matches. CDR3 amino acids: CASSSGRQGPFYGYTF. CDR3 nucleotide sequence: TGTGCCAGCAGCTCCGGCAGACAGGGCCCCTTCTATGGCTACACCTTC.

This chain links TRBV4-3 with TRBJ2-2; 9 nucleotides agree with TRBD2. From germline, CDR1 is LGHNA and CDR2 YSLEER. With V trimmed by 3 bases and J by 6 bases, 8 bases remained unmatched. The CDR3 has 16 amino acids. The CDR3 nucleotides are TGCGCCAGCAGCCATAGGCGAGCGGGGGGAGCCGGGGAGCTGTTTTTT. As protein: CASSHRRAGGAGELFF.

This chain uses TRBV6-5 with TRBJ1-5, with 8 bases aligning to TRBD1. V lost 4 bases to trimming and J lost 2 bases; unmatched junction nucleotides: 1. Germline CDR1 is MNHEY and CDR2 is SVGAGI. This CDR3 has 14 residues. The CDR3 DNA is TGTGCCAGCAGTTCGGGACAGGGCAATCAGCCCCAGCATTTT. Protein: CASSSGQGNQPQHF.

The genes are TRBV19 and TRBJ1-2, with a weak D call TRBD1 (5 bases). This CDR3 has 9 residues. Germline V CDR1 and CDR2: LNHDA, SQIVND (reference sequence). Trimming stripped 10 bases from V and 8 bases from J, with 8 bases between. CDR3 DNA sequence: TGTGCCACAGGGTACGGCTACACCTTC. The encoded protein is CATGYGYTF. Combining the CDR3 with reference TRBV19 and TRBJ1-2 gives the whole variable domain DGGITQSPKYLFRKEGQNVTLSCEQNLNHDAMYWYRQDPGQGLRLIYYSQIVNDFQKGDIAEGYSVSREKKESFPLTVTSAQKNPTAFYLCATGYGYTFGSGTRLTVV.

The gene calls are TRBV7-3 and TRBJ1-4; D gene uncertain. From germline, CDR1 is SGHTA and CDR2 FQGTGA. Trimming shortened V by 2 bases and J by 0 bases, and 13 bases separated the two germline ends. There are 17 residues in the CDR3. CDR3 loop: CASSLSARHSTNEKLFF. The CDR3 DNA is TGTGCCAGCAGCTTATCGGCCAGACACTCAACTAATGAAAAACTGTTTTTT.